The present T cell receptor beta chain was sequenced within a study of cytomegalovirus exposure and HLA in healthy donors. For the study at large: Researchers found that less than 90% of 398 genotyped donors fell within the Caucasian-associated ancestry cluster. Study-level findings and limits: As was reported, the HLA-A and HLA-B alleles of most subjects were accurately predicted from TCR beta sequences. The authors later found HLA-associated TCR beta chains more clonally expanded than equally common others.

On this clone itself: Its target is not known.

Looked up from germline, CDR1 is SNHLY and CDR2 is FYNNEI. The germline V and J ends were trimmed by 2 bases and 5 bases, with 6 bases remaining between them. The CDR3 runs to 12 residues. Primers: 60 Vbeta forward and 13 Jbeta reverse. Per the original methods: A later analysis counted approximately 88 million unique TCR beta chains, around 12 million shared. TCRdb's copy holds only in-frame clones and misses some; the assay was immunoSEQ multiplex PCR. That table furnishes V, J and clone size, whereas the DNA furnished D and trimming. Among 100,000 or so clones, more than 80% were seen once, and the ten largest hold less than 5%.

The clonotype comes from a young man in good health and CMV-seronegative. V gene TRBV2 combines with J gene TRBJ1-2, with D hard to call. Input material: PBMCs. CDR3 nucleotides: TGTGCCAGCAGTGAATTGTTATATGGCTACACCTTC. Translating gives CASSELLYGYTF.